Listed below are T cell receptor beta chains from one sample, sequenced in a study of blood T cell repertoires in COVID-19. Clones were sequenced by immunoSEQ multiplex PCR, and TCRdb holds only the in-frame ones, with some missing. The sample records under 250,000 clones, about 84% being singletons. Sequenced material: PBMCs or T cells enriched from blood (not recorded which). Receptors were obtained from a man in his sixties who had recovered from COVID-19. Each CDR3 is given with its conserved first and last residue. The order of the fields is D gene, J gene, V gene, clone size, CDR3 DNA, CDR3 protein. D genes are given only for firm matches. Rows may omit the clone size; those that give it use once, few, many or a size class.

D: TRBD2; J: TRBJ2-2; V: TRBV15; size: -; DNA: TGTGCCACCAGCAGAGATGGGCGGGAGCTCACCGGGGAGCTGTTTTTT; CDR3: CATSRDGRELTGELFF
D: -; J: TRBJ1-4; V: TRBV2; size: -; DNA: TGTGCCAGCAGTGAAACACTAACCACTAATGAAAAACTGTTTTTT; CDR3: CASSETLTTNEKLFF
D: -; J: TRBJ2-1; V: TRBV14; size: few; DNA: TGTGCCAGCAGCCAAGTACTAAGAAATGAGCAGTTCTTC; CDR3: CASSQVLRNEQFF
D: TRBD1; J: TRBJ1-1; V: TRBV7-9; size: -; DNA: TGTGCCAGCAGCTACAGACAGGGGACGAACACTGAAGCTTTCTTT; CDR3: CASSYRQGTNTEAFF
D: -; J: TRBJ1-2; V: TRBV6-1; size: -; DNA: TGTGCCAGCAGTGAAGCGAGCAAAAACTATGGCTACACCTTC; CDR3: CASSEASKNYGYTF
D: TRBD1; J: TRBJ2-3; V: TRBV9; size: -; DNA: TGTGCCAGCAGCGTAGAGGACAGGGGGCCGGAAGATACGCAGTATTTT; CDR3: CASSVEDRGPEDTQYF
D: -; J: TRBJ1-1; V: TRBV2; size: -; DNA: TGTGCCAGCAGTGTGGCCAACAGGAACACTGAAGCTTTCTTT; CDR3: CASSVANRNTEAFF
D: TRBD1; J: TRBJ2-1; V: TRBV6-2/TRBV6-3; size: -; DNA: TGTGCCAGCAGTTACGCATGGGACAGGACCCACAATGAGCAGTTCTTC; CDR3: CASSYAWDRTHNEQFF
D: -; J: TRBJ2-7; V: TRBV3-1/TRBV3-2; size: -; DNA: TGTGCCAGCAGCCAAGAAGCCCCCCCCTACGAGCAGTACTTC; CDR3: CASSQEAPPYEQYF
D: -; J: TRBJ1-4; V: TRBV4-2; size: -; DNA: TGTGCCAGCAGCCAAGCGTTCGGCAGGGGCCGCTCATCAACTAATGAAAAACTGTTTTTT; CDR3: CASSQAFGRGRSSTNEKLFF
D: -; J: TRBJ1-4; V: TRBV23-1; size: -; DNA: TGCGCCAGCAGTCACCGGGGGGAAAAACTGTTTTTT; CDR3: CASSHRGEKLFF
D: TRBD1; J: TRBJ2-1; V: TRBV7-2; size: -; DNA: TGTGCCAGCAGCTGGGGGGGGACAGGGATTTTCTTC; CDR3: CASSWGGTGIFF
D: -; J: TRBJ2-6; V: TRBV12-5; size: -; DNA: TGTGCTAGTGGTTTGGCCCGCGACTCTGGGGCCAACGTCCTGACTTTC; CDR3: CASGLARDSGANVLTF
D: TRBD1; J: TRBJ2-7; V: TRBV7-7; size: -; DNA: TGTGCTAGCAGCCCGACGGGACAGGGGAACTACGAGCAGTACTTC; CDR3: CASSPTGQGNYEQYF
D: -; J: TRBJ2-7; V: TRBV21-1; size: -; DNA: TGTGCCAGCAGCATCCACCGGGACACCTCCTACGAGCAGTACTTC; CDR3: CASSIHRDTSYEQYF
D: -; J: TRBJ1-2; V: TRBV7-2; size: -; DNA: TGTGCCAGCAGCTTAGAGGTGGGGGGGAAATATGGCTACACCTTC; CDR3: CASSLEVGGKYGYTF
D: TRBD1; J: TRBJ1-4; V: TRBV27; size: -; DNA: TGTGCCAGCAGCTTTACAGGGGGCAGTGAAAAACTGTTTTTT; CDR3: CASSFTGGSEKLFF
D: -; J: TRBJ1-1; V: TRBV7-9; size: -; DNA: TGTGCCAGCAGCTTTGGGACAAAGAACACTGAAGCTTTCTTT; CDR3: CASSFGTKNTEAFF
D: -; J: TRBJ1-3; V: TRBV4-3; size: once; DNA: TGCGCCAGCAGCCAAGGGACAGTCAGAAACACCATATATTTT; CDR3: CASSQGTVRNTIYF
D: -; J: TRBJ1-2; V: TRBV6-5; size: -; DNA: TGTGCCAGCAAAAGAGAGTTGGGGGGGCACTATGGCTACACCTTC; CDR3: CASKRELGGHYGYTF
D: -; J: TRBJ2-7; V: TRBV7-2; size: -; DNA: TGTGCCAGCAGCTTACTGGGACTTTACGAGCAGTACTTC; CDR3: CASSLLGLYEQYF
D: TRBD2; J: TRBJ2-1; V: TRBV7-6; size: -; DNA: TGTGCCAGCAGTAGACCGGGACTAGGGGGCAATGAGCAGTTCTTC; CDR3: CASSRPGLGGNEQFF
D: -; J: TRBJ1-3; V: TRBV6-7; size: -; DNA: TGTGCCAGCAGTTACACAGTCACTGGAAACACCATATATTTT; CDR3: CASSYTVTGNTIYF
D: -; J: TRBJ1-6; V: TRBV27; size: -; DNA: TGTGCCAGCTCTAGCTGGACGTCGTCTCTCCACTTT; CDR3: CASSSWTSSLHF
D: -; J: TRBJ2-1; V: TRBV30; size: -; DNA: TGTGCCTGGAGTGACCCCAGCGGTGAGCAGTTCTTC; CDR3: CAWSDPSGEQFF
D: -; J: TRBJ1-5; V: TRBV5-1; size: -; DNA: TGCGCCAGCAGCTTCGGGGTCGGGAATCAGCCCCAGCATTTT; CDR3: CASSFGVGNQPQHF
D: -; J: TRBJ1-4; V: TRBV12-5; size: -; DNA: TGTGCTAGTGGTTGGGGGGGGCACAATGAAAAACTGTTTTTT; CDR3: CASGWGGHNEKLFF
D: -; J: TRBJ2-5; V: TRBV29-1; size: few; DNA: TGCAGCGTTGAAGGAGTACTAGGGCAAGAGACCCAGTACTTC; CDR3: CSVEGVLGQETQYF
D: -; J: TRBJ2-5; V: TRBV5-1; size: -; DNA: TGCGCCAGCAAGAGGGGGACCCAGGGGGGCCAAGAGACCCAGTACTTC; CDR3: CASKRGTQGGQETQYF
D: TRBD1; J: TRBJ1-1; V: TRBV11-3; size: -; DNA: TGTGCCAGCAGCATACGGACAGGGAACACTGAAGCTTTCTTT; CDR3: CASSIRTGNTEAFF
D: -; J: TRBJ1-1; V: TRBV9; size: -; DNA: TGTGCCAGCAGCGCCTGGGGCTTGGGTGAAGCTTTCTTT; CDR3: CASSAWGLGEAFF
D: -; J: TRBJ1-2; V: TRBV11-2; size: -; DNA: TGTGCCAGCAGCTCGGGACTTTATGATGGCTACACCTTC; CDR3: CASSSGLYDGYTF
D: -; J: TRBJ2-7; V: TRBV7-2; size: -; DNA: TGTGCCAGCAGCTTTCTACGGACAGTACACGAGCAGTACTTC; CDR3: CASSFLRTVHEQYF
D: -; J: TRBJ2-3; V: TRBV7-3; size: -; DNA: TGTGCCAGCAGCACAGCCCCGGGATCAGATACGCAGTATTTT; CDR3: CASSTAPGSDTQYF
D: -; J: TRBJ2-5; V: TRBV12-3/TRBV12-4; size: -; DNA: TGTGCCAGCAGTTTAGGCAGGACGGGGGCCCAGTACTTC; CDR3: CASSLGRTGAQYF
D: TRBD2; J: TRBJ2-1; V: TRBV7-2; size: once; DNA: TGTGCCAGCAGCCGGACTAGCGGGGGGGCCTGGGAGCAGTTCTTC; CDR3: CASSRTSGGAWEQFF
D: -; J: TRBJ2-7; V: TRBV24-1; size: once; DNA: TGTGCCGGTGGGCGGTACAGGGTCGCCGAGCAGTACTTC; CDR3: CAGGRYRVAEQYF
D: -; J: TRBJ2-2; V: TRBV18; size: -; DNA: TGTGCCAGCTCACCACCGGGGGGTAACACCGGGGAGCTGTTTTTT; CDR3: CASSPPGGNTGELFF